Presented here are 16 T cell receptor beta chains from one specimen sequenced in a study of blood T cell repertoires in COVID-19. The protocol was immunoSEQ multiplex PCR, while the TCRdb copy is restricted to in-frame clones and leaves out a portion. The data show under 95,000 clones, 90% to 95% seen once. The sequencing input was peripheral blood. These receptor sequences come from a woman aged 50 to 60 in a cohort sampled during active COVID-19.

The sample holds a few counts of this clone. The chain has TRBV27 and TRBJ1-1, with TRBD1 identical over 8 bases. In germline, CDR1 is MNHEY, CDR2 SMNVEV (reference sequence). The CDR3 is made up of 17 amino acids. V was pared by 6 bases and J by 5 bases, with 17 bases of the junction left unmatched. The CDR3 is CASSRSGGIGVGTEAFF. CDR3 in DNA: TGTGCCAGCAGCCGTTCAGGGGGCATAGGAGTGGGGACTGAAGCTTTCTTT.

The chain employs TRBV5-1 and TRBJ2-1, with TRBD2 matching 10 bases. The ends lost 0 bases at V and 8 bases at J; junction bases unmatched: 5. The CDR3 spans 15 residues. Germline loops: CDR1 SGHRS, CDR2 YFSETQ. In DNA form, the CDR3 reads TGCGCCAGCAGCTTGGCATCTAGCGGGAGCGATGAGCAGTTCTTC. This codes for CASSLASSGSDEQFF.

V is TRBV7-9 and J is TRBJ1-1, with 8 bases lining up with TRBD1. The V and J ends lost 5 bases and 5 bases, in that order; junction bases with no gene match: 7. The germline gives CDR1 SEHNR, CDR2 FQNEAQ (reference sequence). The CDR3 length is 14 residues. In DNA, the CDR3 is TGTGCCAGCAGCCCAGGACAGGGTGGGACTGAAGCTTTCTTT. This sequence encodes CASSPGQGGTEAFF.

The V and J genes are TRBV19 and TRBJ1-3, with D uncertain. This CDR3 is 16 amino acids long. Trimming cost V 4 bases and J 0 bases, with 13 bases left between them. Germline loops: CDR1 LNHDA, CDR2 SQIVND (reference sequence). CDR3 amino acids: CASSTSRFYSGNTIYF. Written as DNA, the CDR3 is TGTGCCAGTAGTACCTCCAGGTTCTACTCTGGAAACACCATATATTTT.

The chain links TRBV4-1 to TRBJ1-1; 8 bases fit TRBD1. The CDR3 has 16 amino acids. Germline V gives CDR1 MGHRA, CDR2 YSYEKL. Germline trimming cut 0 bases from V and 0 bases from J; bases unmatched to any gene: 3. Written as DNA, the CDR3 is TGCGCCAGCAGCCAAGAGGGACAGGCTATGAACACTGAAGCTTTCTTT. This sequence encodes CASSQEGQAMNTEAFF.

The chain links TRBV5-1 to TRBJ2-7, with D possibly TRBD2 on 5 matching bases. From germline, CDR1 is SGHRS and CDR2 YFSETQ. This CDR3 comprises 13 residues. The germline V and J ends were trimmed by 0 bases and 5 bases, with 9 bases remaining between them. CDR3 region: CASSLERLHEQYF. For the CDR3, the DNA is TGCGCCAGCAGCTTGGAGCGGCTTCACGAGCAGTACTTC. The full variable domain, rest sourced from reference TRBV5-1 and TRBJ2-7, is KAGVTQTPRYLIKTRGQQVTLSCSPISGHRSVSWYQQTPGQGLQFLFEYFSETQRNKGNFPGRFSGRQFSNSRSEMNVSTLELGDSALYLCASSLERLHEQYFGPGTRLTVT.

The CDR3 nucleotides are TGTGCCAGCAGTGAACAATTGGACAGGGCCCCCGGGGAGCTGTTTTTT. Residues: CASSEQLDRAPGELFF. V and J are TRBV6-1 and TRBJ2-2, with 8 bases aligning to TRBD1. This CDR3 region has 16 residues. V lost 2 bases and J lost 6; bases outside the gene matches: 8. CDR1 and CDR2 (germline): MNHNS, SASEGT.

This clone is a singleton in its sample. The chain uses TRBV7-9 and TRBJ2-7, with D tentatively TRBD1 (5 bases). CDR1 and CDR2 (germline): SEHNR, FQNEAQ (reference sequence). There are 13 residues in the CDR3. V lost 5 bases, J lost 6 bases, and 14 bases lay in between. The CDR3 DNA reads TGTGCCAGCAGCCAAGGGGCGGTCCGCGAGCAGTACTTC. Translated, it gives CASSQGAVREQYF. Together with reference TRBV7-9 and TRBJ2-7, the CDR3 gives the full variable domain: DTGVSQNPRHKITKRGQNVTFRCDPISEHNRLYWYRQTLGQGPEFLTYFQNEAQLEKSRLLSDRFSAERPKGSFSTLEIQRTEQGDSAMYLCASSQGAVREQYFGPGTRLTVT.

The sample holds a few counts of this clone. The chain is built from TRBV2 and TRBJ1-4; D unresolved. The CDR3 has 13 amino acids. The V end lost 8 bases, the J end lost 3 bases, and 10 bases lay between the germline ends. The germline CDR1 and CDR2 sequences are SNHLY and FYNNEI. The CDR3 protein is CASLWAPNEKLFF. The CDR3 DNA follows: TGTGCCAGCCTATGGGCTCCTAATGAAAAACTGTTTTTT. Supplemented by reference TRBV2 and TRBJ1-4, the full variable domain reads EPEVTQTPSHQVTQMGQEVILRCVPISNHLYFYWYRQILGQKVEFLVSFYNNEISEKSEIFDDQFSVERPDGSNFTLKIRSTKLEDSAMYFCASLWAPNEKLFFGSGTQLSVL.

This sequence joins TRBV18 and TRBJ2-7, with a weak D call TRBD2 (5 bases). This CDR3 spans 15 amino acids. Trimming pared 4 bases from V and 9 bases from J, leaving 22 bases between. Germline V CDR1 and CDR2: KGHSH, LQKENI. CDR3 DNA: TGTGCCAGCTCACTCAGGTCGGACTCGAGCGGTTGGCAGTACTTC. It encodes CASSLRSDSSGWQYF.

This rearrangement joins TRBV5-1 to TRBJ2-3; tentatively, D is TRBD2 (5 bases). Between the trimmed V and J ends, which lost 4 bases and 0 bases, there was a span of 6 bases. In germline, CDR1 is SGHRS, CDR2 YFSETQ. The CDR3 loop spans 13 amino acids. CDR3 coding DNA: TGCGCCAGCAGCCAGCGGAGCACAGATACGCAGTATTTT. This codes for CASSQRSTDTQYF.

The rearrangement links TRBV4-1 to TRBJ2-7; 7 nucleotides agree with TRBD1. The germline gives CDR1 MGHRA, CDR2 YSYEKL. The V and J ends lost 4 bases and 2 bases, in that order; junction bases with no gene match: 5. The CDR3 consists of 14 residues. The CDR3 nucleotides are TGCGCCAGCAGCCCCCGGGACAGAGCCTACGAGCAGTACTTC. Its protein is CASSPRDRAYEQYF.

In DNA form, the CDR3 reads TGTGCCAGCAGTTACTCCAACAGGGGTTCCTACGAGCAGTACTTC. It is translated as CASSYSNRGSYEQYF. This rearrangement joins TRBV6-5 to TRBJ2-7; 7 bases are a match to TRBD1. After removal of 0 bases from V and 1 base from J, the junction contained 3 bases not matched to a gene. The length of the CDR3 is 15 residues. Germline V gene data show CDR1 as MNHEY and CDR2 as SVGAGI.

The chain has TRBV2 and TRBJ2-1; D is perhaps TRBD2 (5 bases). This CDR3 has 15 residues. From germline, CDR1 is SNHLY and CDR2 FYNNEI. The V end lost 6 bases, the J end lost 0 bases, and 12 bases lay between the germline ends. The CDR3 region is CASSRAEYSYNEQFF. In DNA, the CDR3 is TGTGCCAGCAGCCGAGCGGAGTACTCCTACAATGAGCAGTTCTTC.

The CDR3 DNA reads as TGTGCCAGCAGCTTGGAGACTTCGGAGACCCAGTACTTC. Its translation is CASSLETSETQYF. The chain carries TRBV11-2 and TRBJ2-5; D remains unclear. CDR1 and CDR2 (germline): SGHAT, FQNNGV. Trimming removed 3 bases at V and 5 bases at J, with 10 bases between. The CDR3 is 13 residues long.

The chain uses TRBV19 and TRBJ1-5; TRBD1 aligns across 9 bases. The CDR3 contains 14 residues. With V trimmed by 3 bases and J by 6 bases, 3 bases remained unmatched. Germline CDR1 and CDR2: LNHDA and SQIVND (reference sequence). The CDR3 sequence is CASSMTGGGQPQHF. CDR3 sequence (DNA): TGTGCCAGTAGTATGACAGGGGGAGGTCAGCCCCAGCATTTT.